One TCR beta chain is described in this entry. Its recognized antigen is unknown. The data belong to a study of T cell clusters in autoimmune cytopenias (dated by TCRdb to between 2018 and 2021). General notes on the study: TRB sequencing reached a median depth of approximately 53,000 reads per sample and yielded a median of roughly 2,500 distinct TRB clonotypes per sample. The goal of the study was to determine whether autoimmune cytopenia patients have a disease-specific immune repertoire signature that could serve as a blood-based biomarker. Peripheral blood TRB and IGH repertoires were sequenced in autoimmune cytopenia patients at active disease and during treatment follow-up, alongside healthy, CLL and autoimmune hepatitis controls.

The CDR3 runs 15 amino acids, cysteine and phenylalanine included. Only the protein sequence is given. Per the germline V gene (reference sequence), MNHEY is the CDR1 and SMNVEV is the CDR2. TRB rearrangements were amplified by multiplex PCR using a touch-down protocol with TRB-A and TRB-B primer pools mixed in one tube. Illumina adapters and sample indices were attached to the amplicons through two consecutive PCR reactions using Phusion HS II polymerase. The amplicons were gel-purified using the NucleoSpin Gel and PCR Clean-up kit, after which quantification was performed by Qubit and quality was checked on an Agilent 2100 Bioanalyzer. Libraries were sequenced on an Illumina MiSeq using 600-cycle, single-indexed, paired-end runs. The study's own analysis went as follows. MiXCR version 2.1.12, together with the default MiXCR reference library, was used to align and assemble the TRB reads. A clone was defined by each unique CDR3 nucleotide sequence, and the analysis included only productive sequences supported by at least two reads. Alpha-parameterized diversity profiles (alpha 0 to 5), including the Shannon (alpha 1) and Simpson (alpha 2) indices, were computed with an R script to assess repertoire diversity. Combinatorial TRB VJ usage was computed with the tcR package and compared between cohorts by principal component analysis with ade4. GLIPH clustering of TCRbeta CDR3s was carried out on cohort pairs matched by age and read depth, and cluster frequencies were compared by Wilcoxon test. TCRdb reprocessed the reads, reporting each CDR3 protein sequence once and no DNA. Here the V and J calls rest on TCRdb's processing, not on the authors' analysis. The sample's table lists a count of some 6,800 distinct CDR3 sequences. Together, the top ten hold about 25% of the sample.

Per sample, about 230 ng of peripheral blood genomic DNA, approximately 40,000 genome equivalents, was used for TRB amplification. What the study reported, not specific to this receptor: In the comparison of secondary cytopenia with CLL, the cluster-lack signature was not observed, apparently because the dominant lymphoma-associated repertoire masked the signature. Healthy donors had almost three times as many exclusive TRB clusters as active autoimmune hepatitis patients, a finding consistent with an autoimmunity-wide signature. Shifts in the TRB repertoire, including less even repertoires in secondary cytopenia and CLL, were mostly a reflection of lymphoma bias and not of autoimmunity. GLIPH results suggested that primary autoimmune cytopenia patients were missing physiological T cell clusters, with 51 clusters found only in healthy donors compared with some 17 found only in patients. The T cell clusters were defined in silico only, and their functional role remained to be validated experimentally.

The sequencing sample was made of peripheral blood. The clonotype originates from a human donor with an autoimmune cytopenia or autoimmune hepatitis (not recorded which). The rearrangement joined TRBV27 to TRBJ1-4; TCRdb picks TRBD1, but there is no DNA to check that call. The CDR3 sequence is CASRRGSGTNEKLFF.